This T cell receptor beta chain was captured in a study of blood T cell repertoires in COVID-19. Study overall: COVID-19 samples collected from the United States, Italy and Spain covered acute and convalescent phases. PBMCs, B-cell-depleted T cells, or T cells were the source of the cDNA or gDNA that made up the material.

Authors' analysis steps: Reference gene primer amplification in the assay estimated nucleated cell counts. The data were produced by immunoSEQ multiplex PCR, yet TCRdb's version contains in-frame clones alone and is incomplete. The D gene and trimming were derived from the DNA, and the V and J assignments and clone size from that table. The table shows 100,000 to 150,000 clones, with 79% occurring only once. Trimming removed 4 bases at V and 0 bases at J, with 13 bases between. Germline values: CDR1 MDHEN, CDR2 SYDVKM. This CDR3 has 16 residues. The chain joins TRBV28 to TRBJ1-3; TRBD1 might be the D (5 bases). Material for sequencing was peripheral blood. The clonotype originates from a man aged 40-49 years with active or convalescent COVID-19. The CDR3 loop reads CASSSPRQFSGNTIYF. The CDR3 bases are TGTGCCAGCAGTTCCCCCCGACAGTTCTCTGGAAACACCATATATTTT.